The sample holds one count of the clone carrying this T cell receptor (beta chain). The antigen is not known. This entry comes from a study of early T cells in non-severe SARS-CoV-2 infection. Via MiXCR, TCRdb re-called the 5' RACE reads, giving one row per CDR3 protein. The sample records about 49,000 distinct CDR3 sequences, 12% being singletons. Study conclusions and caveats: Comparison of clonotypes with VDJdb favored anti-spike CD8 responses while missing private and CD4 specificities.

The TCR comes from an adult who was a healthcare worker with PCR-confirmed SARS-CoV-2 infection or an uninfected control (not recorded which). Material for sequencing was whole blood.

As DNA, the CDR3 is TGCGCCAGCAGCCGGGGACAGAACTATGGCTACACCTTC. Amino acids: CASSRGQNYGYTF. The chain employs TRBV5-1 and TRBJ1-2, with 7 bases fitting TRBD1. J was trimmed by 2 bases and V by 4 bases; bases with no gene match: 2. CDR3 length: 13 residues. CDR1 SGHRS and CDR2 YFSETQ come from the germline V gene.